The rows below give T cell receptor beta chains drawn from one sample of a study of CD8 T cells in Susac syndrome. MiXCR was run by TCRdb on the immunoSEQ multiplex PCR reads, yielding one entry per CDR3 protein. The table has 250,000 to 300,000 distinct CDR3 sequences, approximately 89% seen once; the top ten hold around 0.18%. The specimen sequenced was CD8+ T cells from PBMCs. These receptors were collected from a human donor with multiple sclerosis. Both conserved end residues are part of each CDR3. A D gene is named only where the DNA matches it firmly.

d_gene	len	v_gene	j_gene	CDR3nt	CDR3aa
NA	14	TRBV13	TRBJ2-7	TGTGCCAGCAGCCCCAAAATCGACCAGTACGAGCAGTACTTC	CASSPKIDQYEQYF
TRBD2	18	TRBV7-8	TRBJ2-7	TGTGCCAGCAGCTTAGCCGCTAGTTGGACTAGCGGAACCTACGAGCAGTACTTC	CASSLAASWTSGTYEQYF
NA	14	TRBV25-1	TRBJ2-3	TGTGCCAGCAGTCCCTGGGAGGGCACAGATACGCAGTATTTT	CASSPWEGTDTQYF
NA	15	TRBV29-1	TRBJ1-2	TGCAGCGTTGAAGATCTTCCAGGGACCCTCTATGGCTACACCTTC	CSVEDLPGTLYGYTF
NA	13	TRBV6-2/TRBV6-3	TRBJ1-2	TGTGCCAGCAGTTACGGGGGGTTCGGCGGCTACACCTTC	CASSYGGFGGYTF
NA	14	TRBV28	TRBJ2-7	TGTGCCAGCAGTCTCAATTCGGTAATCTACGAGCAGTACTTC	CASSLNSVIYEQYF
NA	14	TRBV2	TRBJ1-1	TGTGCCAGCAGTGAAGCGGCAGGGGACACTGAAGCTTTCTTT	CASSEAAGDTEAFF
NA	12	TRBV28	TRBJ2-5	TGTGCCAGCACTTCTTCCCAAGAGACCCAGTACTTC	CASTSSQETQYF
NA	14	TRBV7-2	TRBJ2-2	TGTGCCAGCAGCTTAGGAGTAGTTACCGGGGAGCTGTTTTTT	CASSLGVVTGELFF
NA	15	TRBV9	TRBJ2-1	TGTGCCAGCAGCGTCGGACAGAGCTCCTACAATGAGCAGTTCTTC	CASSVGQSSYNEQFF
TRBD2	15	TRBV28	TRBJ2-2	TGTGCCAGCAGAGCTAGCGGGGGGTATATCGGGGAGCTGTTTTTT	CASRASGGYIGELFF
NA	15	TRBV4-1	TRBJ2-3	TGCGCCAGCAGCCAAAATCCAGGGGGCACAGATACGCAGTATTTT	CASSQNPGGTDTQYF
NA	15	TRBV7-9	TRBJ2-7	TGTGCCAGCAGCTTAGACCAAGACAGGCCTGTAGAGCAGTACTTC	CASSLDQDRPVEQYF